This T cell receptor beta chain was sequenced in a study of shared clonotypes between healthy human individuals. Sequencing was performed with immunoSEQ multiplex PCR; in TCRdb, only in-frame clones are kept and a portion is missing. The sample shows approximately 2.1 million clones, about 92% of them seen only once. This sequence was found in a man aged 18-30 years in good health. Some clones in this sample may be carry-over from other donors' samples. Sequenced sample: naive CD4+ T cells from PBMCs. Subset of the sample: CD45RA+ positively selected.

This CDR3 is CSGSKGENYGYTF. As DNA, the CDR3 is TGCAGCGGTTCGAAGGGCGAGAACTATGGCTACACCTTC. The chain couples TRBV29-1 to TRBJ1-2, with D uncertain. Between the trimmed V and J ends, which lost 7 bases and 2 bases, there was a span of 14 bases. This CDR3 contains 13 residues. Germline loops: CDR1 SQVTM, CDR2 ANQGSEA.